This is a list of T cell receptor beta chains from one sample in a study of blood T cell repertoires in COVID-19. Assay used: immunoSEQ multiplex PCR; TCRdb lists only in-frame clones, some missing. The data show approximately 200,000 clones, about 88% seen once. The sequenced material came from PBMCs or T cells enriched from blood (not recorded which). Every receptor here comes from a woman younger than 45 who had recovered from COVID-19. CDR3s include the opening cysteine and the closing phenylalanine or tryptophan. A D gene is named only where the DNA matches it firmly. Clone size appears in some rows only: once, few, many, or a class for an expanded clone.

size | J | V | D | CDR3 | DNA
NA | TRBJ2-7 | TRBV28 | TRBD2 | CASSFFSSGSVYEQYF | TGTGCCAGCAGTTTTTTTTCTAGCGGGAGTGTCTACGAGCAGTACTTC
NA | TRBJ1-1 | TRBV10-3 | NA | CAISEAQAAFF | TGTGCCATCAGTGAGGCACAGGCGGCTTTCTTT
NA | TRBJ1-1 | TRBV5-5 | NA | CASSSNRFMNTEAFF | TGTGCCAGCAGCTCGAACAGATTCATGAACACTGAAGCTTTCTTT
NA | TRBJ2-1 | TRBV18 | NA | CASSLKRAPYNEQFF | TGTGCCAGCTCGCTGAAGCGGGCCCCCTACAATGAGCAGTTCTTC
NA | TRBJ1-5 | TRBV19 | NA | CASSVGGKQGNNNRQPQHF | TGTGCCAGTAGTGTAGGGGGGAAACAGGGTAACAACAATCGTCAGCCCCAGCATTTT
NA | TRBJ1-1 | TRBV7-9 | NA | CASSWRQSTEAFF | TGTGCCAGCAGCTGGAGACAGTCCACTGAAGCTTTCTTT
NA | TRBJ1-5 | TRBV11-2 | NA | CASSQLPGKPQHF | TGTGCCAGCAGCCAACTGCCAGGCAAGCCCCAGCATTTT
few | TRBJ1-1 | TRBV2 | TRBD1 | CASSLQGGAEAFF | TGTGCCAGCAGTCTACAGGGGGGGGCTGAAGCTTTCTTT
NA | TRBJ2-1 | TRBV28 | NA | CASSYEGGGVIISYNEQFF | TGTGCCAGCAGTTACGAAGGTGGGGGCGTAATTATCTCCTACAATGAGCAGTTCTTC
NA | TRBJ2-1 | TRBV5-5 | NA | CASSLEGGQFF | TGTGCCAGCAGCCTAGAAGGAGGGCAGTTCTTC
NA | TRBJ1-2 | TRBV12-3/TRBV12-4 | TRBD1 | CASSFDREGYTF | TGTGCCAGCAGTTTTGACAGGGAAGGCTACACCTTC
NA | TRBJ1-2 | TRBV28 | NA | CASSLWSQGRWGYTF | TGTGCCAGCAGTTTATGGTCGCAGGGCCGGTGGGGCTACACCTTC
NA | TRBJ2-1 | TRBV10-1 | TRBD2 | CASSHSGGHNEQFF | TGCGCCAGCAGTCATAGCGGGGGCCACAATGAGCAGTTCTTC
NA | TRBJ2-1 | TRBV7-3 | TRBD2 | CASSLPGLAGGEQFF | TGTGCCAGCAGCTTACCTGGACTAGCTGGGGGTGAGCAGTTCTTC
NA | TRBJ1-3 | TRBV19 | NA | CASSPESRSGNTIYF | TGTGCCAGTAGTCCTGAGAGTCGCTCTGGAAACACCATATATTTT
NA | TRBJ2-3 | TRBV6-4 | TRBD2 | CASSGGASTDTQYF | TGTGCCAGCAGCGGGGGGGCTAGCACAGATACGCAGTATTTT
NA | TRBJ2-3 | TRBV27 | TRBD1 | CASSLTGQGRPDTQYF | TGTGCCAGCAGTTTAACGGGACAGGGACGGCCAGATACGCAGTATTTT
NA | TRBJ1-1 | TRBV28 | TRBD1 | CASSLFRGQATEAFF | TGTGCCAGCAGTTTATTCAGGGGACAGGCCACTGAAGCTTTCTTT
NA | TRBJ1-3 | TRBV19 | NA | CASKGNTIYF | TGTGCCAGCAAGGGGAACACCATATATTTT
NA | TRBJ2-7 | TRBV6-1 | NA | CASSEAGGGQAQYF | TGTGCCAGCAGTGAAGCGGGGGGAGGACAGGCCCAGTACTTC
NA | TRBJ2-5 | TRBV11-2 | NA | CASSPFSGVQETQYF | TGTGCCAGCAGCCCCTTCTCGGGGGTCCAAGAGACCCAGTACTTC
once | TRBJ2-3 | TRBV6-5 | TRBD2 | CASSLAGGLTDTQYF | TGTGCCAGCAGTTTAGCGGGGGGGCTGACAGATACGCAGTATTTT
NA | TRBJ2-3 | TRBV6-4 | NA | CASSDSMASPDTQYF | TGTGCCAGCAGTGACTCGATGGCTAGCCCCGATACGCAGTATTTT
NA | TRBJ1-5 | TRBV18 | NA | CASFGQAGQPQHF | TGTGCCAGCTTCGGTCAGGCGGGTCAGCCCCAGCATTTT
NA | TRBJ1-3 | TRBV7-2 | TRBD1 | CASSLAEGALGNTIYF | TGTGCCAGCAGCCTGGCGGAGGGGGCGCTCGGAAACACCATATATTTT
NA | TRBJ1-2 | TRBV28 | NA | CASSLTHSGKGYTF | TGTGCCAGCAGTTTAACGCACTCTGGTAAAGGCTACACCTTC
NA | TRBJ2-7 | TRBV6-5 | NA | CASSRISMDYSEQYF | TGTGCCAGCAGTCGAATTAGCATGGACTATTCGGAGCAGTACTTC
NA | TRBJ1-1 | TRBV18 | NA | CASSPTRENTEAFF | TGTGCCAGCTCACCAACCAGGGAGAACACTGAAGCTTTCTTT
NA | TRBJ2-7 | TRBV5-1 | TRBD2 | CASSWRTSGAYEQYF | TGCGCCAGCAGCTGGCGGACTAGCGGGGCCTACGAGCAGTACTTC
NA | TRBJ1-5 | TRBV11-2 | TRBD1 | CASSRTGFGQPQHF | TGTGCCAGCAGCCGGACAGGGTTTGGTCAGCCCCAGCATTTT
NA | TRBJ2-2 | TRBV14 | NA | CASSHLVHTGELFF | TGTGCCAGCAGCCATCTCGTCCACACCGGGGAGCTGTTTTTT
NA | TRBJ2-1 | TRBV21-1 | NA | CASSKAPISGTSWNEQFF | TGTGCCAGCAGCAAAGCTCCAATATCCGGGACTAGCTGGAATGAGCAGTTCTTC
NA | TRBJ1-1 | TRBV7-9 | NA | CASSQEKNTEAFF | TGTGCCAGCAGCCAAGAGAAGAACACTGAAGCTTTCTTT
NA | TRBJ2-7 | TRBV18 | TRBD2 | CASSPPMSSGSFYF | TGTGCCAGCTCACCACCGATGTCGAGCGGGAGTTTTTACTTC
NA | TRBJ2-3 | TRBV5-1 | TRBD2 | CASSWGHSGGAGNTQYF | TGCGCCAGCAGCTGGGGGCACAGCGGGGGGGCCGGAAATACGCAGTATTTT
NA | TRBJ1-2 | TRBV19 | TRBD1 | CASSIGGGLTGSHGYTF | TGTGCCAGTAGTATAGGAGGGGGCCTGACAGGCTCTCACGGCTACACCTTC
NA | TRBJ2-7 | TRBV2 | TRBD2 | CARGTGGRASYEQYF | TGTGCCAGAGGTACCGGCGGGAGGGCCTCCTACGAGCAGTACTTC
NA | TRBJ1-4 | TRBV6-4 | NA | CASSDGLGANEKLFF | TGTGCCAGCAGTGACGGACTTGGGGCTAATGAAAAACTGTTTTTT
NA | TRBJ1-5 | TRBV24-1 | TRBD1 | CATSEGQGSNQPQHF | TGTGCCACCAGTGAGGGACAGGGGTCGAATCAGCCCCAGCATTTT
once | TRBJ1-2 | TRBV4-2 | TRBD1 | CASSQDLRTGGNYGYTF | TGTGCCAGCAGCCAAGACCTCCGGACAGGGGGCAACTATGGCTACACCTTC